The 28 T cell receptor beta chains below all came from one sample that was sequenced in a study of T cell changes during pregnancy in multiple sclerosis. Produced via immunoSEQ multiplex PCR; TCRdb's table is partial and in-frame only. The data show 55,000 to 85,000 clones, about 91% seen once. Sample: peripheral blood, taken after pregnancy. These receptors all come from a female donor with multiple sclerosis, enrolled in a pregnancy study.

This clone has only a few counts. The chain uses TRBV7-2 and TRBJ1-5; D call uncertain. The CDR3 has 16 residues. Germline V gene data show CDR1 as SGHTA and CDR2 as FQGNSA. V was clipped by 4 bases and J by 0 bases, with 13 bases between them. The CDR3: CASSSTGSYSNQPQHF. The CDR3 DNA follows: TGTGCCAGCAGCTCTACGGGAAGTTATAGCAATCAGCCCCAGCATTTT.

The chain has TRBV6-1 and TRBJ2-7, with D possibly being TRBD2 (6 bases). CDR3 length: 17 amino acids. Trimming removed 2 bases from V and 5 bases from J, with 22 bases in between. Germline V gene lookup returns CDR1 MNHNS and CDR2 SASEGT. The CDR3 here is CASSEYWWQEGKDEQYF. Here the CDR3 DNA reads TGTGCCAGCAGTGAATATTGGTGGCAGGAGGGGAAAGACGAGCAGTACTTC.

This chain links TRBV4-2 with TRBJ1-5; D gene unclear. With 0 bases removed from V and 0 bases from J, the gap between germline ends came to 9 bases. The germline CDR1 and CDR2 sequences are LGHNA and YNFKEQ. The CDR3 sequence is 16 residues long. The CDR3 DNA follows: TGTGCCAGCAGCCAAGATCCGGGAGATAGCAATCAGCCCCAGCATTTT. Translated, it gives CASSQDPGDSNQPQHF.

The chain carries TRBV19 and TRBJ2-7; TRBD1 might be the D (6 bases). CDR3 length: 14 amino acids. CDR1 and CDR2 (germline): LNHDA, SQIVND (reference sequence). Deletions cut 5 bases from V and 7 bases from J, with 18 bases between. As DNA, the CDR3 is TGTGCCAGTAGTGATTCCTACAGGGACCGAGAGCAGTACTTC. It encodes CASSDSYRDREQYF.

This clone was seen only once. This chain joins TRBV5-1 and TRBJ1-2; maybe TRBD1 (6 bases). V was clipped by 9 bases and J by 4 bases, with 16 bases between them. CDR3 length equals 13 residues. Germline V gives CDR1 SGHRS, CDR2 YFSETQ. The CDR3 reads CATRMDSGYGYTF. The DNA for the CDR3 is TGCGCCACCAGAATGGACAGTGGCTATGGCTACACCTTC.

This chain joins TRBV9 and TRBJ2-1, with a possible D match to TRBD1 (5 bases). CDR1 SGDLS and CDR2 YYNGEE come from the germline V gene. This CDR3 comprises 20 residues. V was clipped by 3 bases and J by 4 bases, with 29 bases between them. The CDR3 DNA reads as TGTGCCAGCAGCGCATCTCTACCCGACAGAAGGGTTCTCTCATACAATGAGCAGTTCTTC. Encoded protein: CASSASLPDRRVLSYNEQFF.

DNA of the CDR3: TGTGCCATCAGTGAGTCGTCGCCTAGCGGGAGTCGGGATGAGCAGTTCTTC. It specifies CAISESSPSGSRDEQFF. This rearrangement joins TRBV10-3 to TRBJ2-1; 10 positions agree with TRBD2. The CDR3 is 17 residues long. J was trimmed by 8 bases and V by 0 bases; bases with no gene match: 10. Per germline, CDR1 ENHRY and CDR2 SYGVKD.

The rearrangement joins TRBV10-1 to TRBJ2-1, with D perhaps TRBD2 (5 bases). V lost 0 bases and J 9 bases, leaving 18 bases between the germline ends. The CDR3 runs to 16 residues. Germline V lookup: CDR1 WNHNN, CDR2 SYGVQD (reference sequence). The CDR3 bases are TGCGCCAGCAGTGAGTCGACACTAGGCCCTTATGGTGAGCAGTTCTTC. As protein: CASSESTLGPYGEQFF.

The V call is TRBV5-1, the J call TRBJ2-5; 8 bases agree with TRBD2. Trimming at V came to 4 bases and at J to 5 bases, leaving 16 bases not matched to a gene. This CDR3 has 17 amino acids. The germline CDR1 and CDR2 sequences are SGHRS and YFSETQ. The chain's CDR3 is CASSPGGGTSGSETQYF. CDR3 nucleotide sequence: TGCGCCAGCAGCCCAGGAGGCGGTACTAGCGGTTCGGAGACCCAGTACTTC.

The chain has TRBV4-1 and TRBJ2-7; D perhaps matches TRBD1 (6 bases). CDR3 size: 15 residues. Trimming stripped 1 base from V and 0 bases from J, with 10 bases between. The germline CDR1 and CDR2 sequences are MGHRA and YSYEKL. As DNA, the CDR3 is TGCGCCAGCAGCCAAGTTGGGGGCCTCTCCTACGAGCAGTACTTC. This gives the protein CASSQVGGLSYEQYF.

V and J are TRBV6-4 and TRBJ2-4, with 14 bases aligning to TRBD2. Looked up from germline, CDR1 is MRHNA and CDR2 is SNTAGT. J lost 1 base, V lost 6 bases, and 5 bases had no gene match. CDR3 length equals 17 residues. The CDR3 loop is CASSGTSGSIAKNIQYF. For the CDR3, the DNA is TGTGCCAGCAGCGGGACTAGCGGGAGTATCGCCAAAAACATTCAGTACTTC.

This chain's CDR3 is CAWSVLGQGAGGNTIYF. The CDR3 bases are TGTGCCTGGAGTGTACTCGGTCAGGGGGCAGGTGGAAACACCATATATTTT. V and J are TRBV30 and TRBJ1-3; 8 positions match TRBD1. Germline values: CDR1 GTSNPN, CDR2 SVGIG (reference sequence). After removal of 0 bases from V and 3 bases from J, the junction contained 10 bases not matched to a gene. The CDR3 is 17 amino acids.

In nucleotides, the CDR3 is TGTGCCAGCAGCTCTGGAGGGGACAGGGCGGTAAATGGCTACACCTTC. As protein: CASSSGGDRAVNGYTF. This chain connects TRBV7-9 to TRBJ1-2; TRBD1 aligns across 9 bases. The CDR3 runs to 16 residues. Losses at the gene ends were 4 bases for V and 6 bases for J; bases not matched to a gene: 12. CDR1 is SEHNR and CDR2 is FQNEAQ in the germline V gene (reference sequence).

CDR3 DNA sequence: TGTGCCAGCAGTTTGGGAGGGGCTGGGGCCAACGTCCTGACTTTC. Amino acids: CASSLGGAGANVLTF. The chain combines TRBV27 with TRBJ2-6, with 7 bases aligning to TRBD2. From germline, CDR1 is MNHEY and CDR2 SMNVEV (reference sequence). V lost 3 bases to trimming and J lost 2 bases; unmatched junction nucleotides: 1. The CDR3 consists of 15 residues.

This chain uses TRBV10-2 with TRBJ1-2, with D perhaps TRBD1 (5 bases). Germline CDR1 reads WSHSY; CDR2 reads SAAADI. The CDR3 contains 15 residues. Trimming cost V 10 bases and J 8 bases, with 26 bases left between them. Written as DNA, the CDR3 is TGCGCCACCCAAAGATCTCTCAGGGATGCGCAGGGCTACACCTTC. Translated: CATQRSLRDAQGYTF.

This clone was recorded once. The CDR3 region has the DNA TGCGCCAGCAGCCTTGGGCCCCGGCAAACAGATACGCAGTATTTT. Its protein is CASSLGPRQTDTQYF. The rearrangement uses TRBV5-1 and TRBJ2-3; D gene unclear. CDR1 is SGHRS and CDR2 is YFSETQ in the germline V gene. CDR3 length: 15 residues. The germline V and J ends were trimmed by 4 bases and 3 bases, with 15 bases remaining between them.

This chain links TRBV30 with TRBJ2-7, with D maybe TRBD2 (6 bases). V lost 4 bases, J lost 7 bases, and 17 bases lay in between. Looked up from germline, CDR1 is GTSNPN and CDR2 is SVGIG (reference sequence). This CDR3 comprises 13 residues. The CDR3 loop is CAWTSGLDLEQYF. CDR3 nucleotide sequence: TGTGCCTGGACCAGCGGGCTTGACTTAGAGCAGTACTTC.

The V call is TRBV11-2, the J call TRBJ2-5; 10 bases match TRBD2. Germline V gene lookup returns CDR1 SGHAT and CDR2 FQNNGV. The CDR3 spans 16 residues. With V trimmed by 5 bases and J by 7 bases, 13 bases remained unmatched. CDR3 bases: TGTGCCAGCAGCGCCCCGGGACTAGCGCCCGTTATGACCCAGTACTTC. Protein sequence: CASSAPGLAPVMTQYF.

Turning to this clone: This CDR3 is also generated by other DNA sequences in the sample. V usage is TRBV27 and J usage is TRBJ2-7, with 10 bases matching TRBD2. Trimming cost V 8 bases and J 2 bases; bases outside gene matches: 3. The germline CDR1 and CDR2 sequences are MNHEY and SMNVEV (reference sequence). The CDR3 loop spans 13 amino acids. CDR3 protein: CASGLAGAYEQYF. CDR3 DNA: TGTGCCAGCGGGCTAGCGGGAGCCTACGAGCAGTACTTC.

The V and J genes are TRBV27 and TRBJ2-1; 7 bases line up with TRBD2. The CDR3 consists of 16 residues. Germline V CDR1 and CDR2: MNHEY, SMNVEV (reference sequence). Trimming at V came to 1 base and at J to 9 bases, leaving 12 bases not matched to a gene. CDR3 loop: CASSLWGGGEYGEQFF. The CDR3 nucleotides are TGTGCCAGCAGTTTATGGGGCGGGGGAGAATATGGTGAGCAGTTCTTC.

The chain carries TRBV14 and TRBJ2-3; TRBD2 aligns across 13 bases. Germline CDR1 reads SGHDN; CDR2 reads FVKESK. The junction had 7 bases not matched to a gene; V was cut back by 4 bases and J by 3 bases. The CDR3 is 17 residues long. CDR3 sequence reads: CASSPWTSGSRTDTQYF. As DNA, the CDR3 is TGTGCCAGCAGCCCGTGGACTAGCGGGAGTCGTACAGATACGCAGTATTTT. The entire variable domain, with the rest obtained from reference TRBV14 and TRBJ2-3, is as follows: EAGVTQFPSHSVIEKGQTVTLRCDPISGHDNLYWYRRVMGKEIKFLLHFVKESKQDESGMPNNRFLAERTGGTYSTLKVQPAELEDSGVYFCASSPWTSGSRTDTQYFGPGTRLTVL.

V usage is TRBV7-2 and J usage is TRBJ2-4, with a tentative D call TRBD2 (6 bases). This CDR3 is 12 amino acids long. The V gene lost 7 bases and the J gene lost 6 bases, with 10 bases spanning the gap. The germline V gene encodes CDR1 SGHTA and CDR2 FQGNSA. The CDR3 bases are TGTGCCAGCACCTACGGGAGAAACATTCAGTACTTC. The encoded protein is CASTYGRNIQYF. The whole variable domain, remainder taken from reference TRBV7-2 and TRBJ2-4, is GAGVSQSPSNKVTEKGKDVELRCDPISGHTALYWYRQSLGQGLEFLIYFQGNSAPDKSGLPSDRFSAERTGGSVSTLTIQRTQQEDSAVYLCASTYGRNIQYFGAGTRLSVL.

As regards this clone: This sample includes further DNA sequences coding for the same CDR3. The rearrangement links TRBV6-5 to TRBJ2-7; D perhaps matches TRBD1 (5 bases). The CDR3 contains 15 residues. The germline gives CDR1 MNHEY, CDR2 SVGAGI. Trimming took off 3 bases at V and 5 bases at J, with 17 bases between the two ends. The CDR3 sequence is CASSYRHLRADEQYF. CDR3 sequence (DNA): TGTGCCAGCAGTTATAGGCACCTCAGGGCCGACGAGCAGTACTTC.

The rearrangement joins TRBV7-2 to TRBJ2-2, with 8 bases matching TRBD2. CDR1 is SGHTA and CDR2 is FQGNSA in the germline V gene. V dropped 4 bases and J dropped 5; count of bases not matched to a gene: 12. This CDR3 is built from 17 residues. CDR3 sequence: CASSSRGGTTQTGELFF. CDR3 bases: TGTGCCAGCAGCTCCCGGGGGGGGACTACCCAGACCGGGGAGCTGTTTTTT.

A remark on this clone: One end of the junction fails to match germline, which may point to a read error. The chain uses TRBV7-7 and TRBJ2-7; D is unclear. The CDR3 loop spans 15 amino acids. Germline assignment: CDR1 SSHAT and CDR2 FNYEAQ (reference sequence). CDR3 DNA: TGTGCTAGCAGCCTTTCTAGATGGTTCACCTACGAGCAGTACTTC. Translated: CASSLSRWFTYEQYF.

V gene TRBV6-1 combines with J gene TRBJ2-7; D remains unclear. CDR1 MNHNS and CDR2 SASEGT come from the germline V gene. The CDR3 contains 12 residues. V lost 1 base, J lost 7 bases, and 8 bases lay in between. The CDR3 loop is CASSEGDTEQYF. In nucleotides, the CDR3 is TGTGCCAGCAGTGAAGGTGACACAGAGCAGTACTTC.

The chain joins TRBV7-9 to TRBJ2-7, with 7 positions matching TRBD1. This CDR3 is built from 14 residues. Germline-derived CDR1 and CDR2 are SEHNR and FQNEAQ (reference sequence). Trimming at V came to 4 bases and at J to 3 bases, leaving 6 bases not matched to a gene. CDR3 bases: TGTGCCAGCAGCTCCACACAGGGGATCTACGAGCAGTACTTC. It translates to CASSSTQGIYEQYF.

The CDR3 DNA follows: TGTGCCAGCATCTCCGGGACAGGGGTGTACGAGCAGTACTTC. It translates to CASISGTGVYEQYF. The genes are TRBV28 and TRBJ2-7, with 10 bases identical to TRBD1. V was pared by 7 bases and J by 4 bases, with 7 bases of the junction left unmatched. Germline CDR1 and CDR2: MDHEN and SYDVKM. The CDR3 runs 14 residues.